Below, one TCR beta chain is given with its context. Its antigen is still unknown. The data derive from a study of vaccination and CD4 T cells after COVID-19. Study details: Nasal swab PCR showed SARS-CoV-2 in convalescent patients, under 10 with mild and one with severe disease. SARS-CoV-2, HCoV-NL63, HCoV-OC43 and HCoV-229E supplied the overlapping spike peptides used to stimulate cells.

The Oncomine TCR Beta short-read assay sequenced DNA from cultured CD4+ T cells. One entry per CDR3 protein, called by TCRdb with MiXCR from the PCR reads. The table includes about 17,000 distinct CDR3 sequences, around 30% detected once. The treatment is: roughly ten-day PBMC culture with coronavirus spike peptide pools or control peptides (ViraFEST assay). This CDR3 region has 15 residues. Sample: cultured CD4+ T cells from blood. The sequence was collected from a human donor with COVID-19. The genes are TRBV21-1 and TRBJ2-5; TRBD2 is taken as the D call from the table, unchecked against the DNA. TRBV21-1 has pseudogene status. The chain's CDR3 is CASSKVRRTKETQYF. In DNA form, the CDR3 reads TGTGCCAGCAGCAAAGTGAGGAGGACTAAAGAGACCCAGTACTTC.